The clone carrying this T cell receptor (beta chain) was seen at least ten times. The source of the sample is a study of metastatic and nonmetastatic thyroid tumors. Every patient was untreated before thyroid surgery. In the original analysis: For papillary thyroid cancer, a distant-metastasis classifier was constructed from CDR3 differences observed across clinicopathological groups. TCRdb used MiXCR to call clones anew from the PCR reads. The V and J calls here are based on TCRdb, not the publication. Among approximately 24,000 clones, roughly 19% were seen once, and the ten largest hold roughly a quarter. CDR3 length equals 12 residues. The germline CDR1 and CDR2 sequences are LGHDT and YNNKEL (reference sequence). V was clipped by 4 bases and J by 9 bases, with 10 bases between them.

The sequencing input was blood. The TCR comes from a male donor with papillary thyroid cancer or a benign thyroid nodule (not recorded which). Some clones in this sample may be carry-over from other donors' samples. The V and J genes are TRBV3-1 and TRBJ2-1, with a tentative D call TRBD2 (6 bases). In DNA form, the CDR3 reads TGTGCCAGCAGCCCATCTAGCGCTGAGCAGTTCTTC. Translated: CASSPSSAEQFF.